This TCR beta chain emerged from a study of blood T cell repertoires in COVID-19. As for the study in general: Acute and convalescent COVID-19 samples came from the United States, Italy and Spain.

The protocol was immunoSEQ multiplex PCR, while the TCRdb copy is restricted to in-frame clones and leaves out a portion. The table includes some 200,000 clones, 86% detected once. Trimming removed 5 bases at V and 2 bases at J, with 10 bases between. The V gene's germline CDR1 is SGHNT and CDR2 YYREEE (reference sequence). The CDR3 consists of 13 residues. The receptor comes from a woman aged 70-85 years with acute or convalescent COVID-19. This chain connects TRBV5-4 to TRBJ2-5; D uncertain. Material: peripheral blood. In DNA, the CDR3 is TGTGCCAGCAGTCCTTCGAGGCAAGAGACCCAGTACTTC. Amino acid sequence: CASSPSRQETQYF.